The 32 T cell receptor beta chains below all came from one sample that was sequenced in a study of sequential checkpoint blockade in melanoma. Data came from immunoSEQ multiplex PCR; TCRdb stores just in-frame clones and leaves some out. The sample includes around 10,000 clones, about 26% of them seen just once. Indicated treatment: randomized to nivolumab then ipilimumab (arm A) or the reverse (arm B). The sample consisted of tumor tissue (inferred from file names), taken from a patient given nivolumab and ipilimumab in sequence. These receptors originate from a human donor with melanoma.

The chain has TRBV9 and TRBJ2-4; no firm D call. This CDR3 region has 16 residues. Germline V gene lookup returns CDR1 SGDLS and CDR2 YYNGEE. V dropped 5 bases and J dropped 3 bases, with 18 bases sitting between them. Here the CDR3 reads CASSARMWRLKNIQYF. The CDR3 DNA reads as TGTGCCAGCAGTGCCCGCATGTGGCGGCTCAAAAACATTCAGTACTTC.

This clone has more than one count but fewer than ten. The chain joins TRBV6-8 to TRBJ1-2, with D possibly being TRBD1 (6 bases). From germline, CDR1 is MNHGY and CDR2 SAAAGT. This CDR3 spans 16 amino acids. The germline V and J ends were trimmed by 5 bases and 4 bases, with 20 bases remaining between them. For the CDR3, the DNA is TGTGCCAGCAGTGTCGGGGCAGGGGTAGGTGCCTATGGCTACACCTTC. Its translation is CASSVGAGVGAYGYTF.

This clone occurred a few times. The chain recombines TRBV6-8 with TRBJ1-2; D remains unclear. Germline CDR1 MNHGY, CDR2 SAAAGT. The germline V and J ends were trimmed by 0 bases and 3 bases, with 5 bases remaining between them. The CDR3 sequence is 13 residues long. CDR3 coding DNA: TGTGCCAGCAGTTACTCGGCGGACTATGGCTACACCTTC. This codes for CASSYSADYGYTF.

Within the sample, this clone is medium-sized. At the DNA level, this CDR3 is encoded by other sequences in the same sample as well. The CDR3 region has the DNA TGTGCCAGCAGCTTAACGGGGGGACTGAGTTCCTACGAGCAGTACTTC. It is translated as CASSLTGGLSSYEQYF. J is TRBJ2-7 and V is TRBV11-3; 7 bases agree with TRBD2. Unmatched junction bases numbered 8, after V lost 2 bases and J lost 1 base. Germline CDR1 SGHNT, CDR2 YENEEA. There are 16 residues in the CDR3.

This clone was recorded a few times. The chain joins TRBV4-1 to TRBJ2-1; D is possibly TRBD1 (7 bases). The CDR3 totals 16 residues. Germline V lookup: CDR1 MGHRA, CDR2 YSYEKL. V lost 0 bases, J lost 6 bases, and 15 bases lay in between. DNA of the CDR3: TGCGCCAGCAGCCAAGAGGAGGCAGGGGGGATCAATGAGCAGTTCTTC. It specifies CASSQEEAGGINEQFF.

This rearrangement joins TRBV15 to TRBJ2-7, with D perhaps TRBD1 or TRBD2 (6 bases each). Germline values: CDR1 LNHNV, CDR2 YYDKDF (reference sequence). The CDR3 length is 15 residues. The ends were cut back, 0 bases at V and 9 bases at J, with 18 bases in the middle. The CDR3 region is CATSRDVGTGALQYF. The DNA for the CDR3 is TGTGCCACCAGCAGAGATGTTGGTACGGGGGCATTGCAGTACTTC. The full variable domain, completed using reference TRBV15 and TRBJ2-7, is DAMVIQNPRYQVTQFGKPVTLSCSQTLNHNVMYWYQQKSSQAPKLLFHYYDKDFNNEADTPDNFQSRRPNTSFCFLDIRSPGLGDTAMYLCATSRDVGTGALQYFGPGTRLTVT.

This clone showed up just a few times. This chain links TRBV6-8 with TRBJ2-5, with no clear D. CDR3 size: 12 residues. V dropped 6 bases and J dropped 5 bases, with 10 bases sitting between them. Germline CDR1 reads MNHGY; CDR2 reads SAAAGT. The CDR3 nucleotides are TGTGCCAGCAGAGGAAGGACGGAGACCCAGTACTTC. Amino acids: CASRGRTETQYF.

The chain employs TRBV18 and TRBJ2-1, with 11 bases identical to TRBD2. Per germline, CDR1 KGHSH and CDR2 LQKENI. The CDR3 sequence is 15 residues long. The trim removed 1 base at V and 5 bases at J, leaving 1 base unmatched. The CDR3 reads CASSPLSGGDNEQFF. Here the CDR3 DNA reads TGTGCCAGCTCACCACTTAGCGGGGGGGACAATGAGCAGTTCTTC.

The table lists this clone with many counts. V usage is TRBV11-3 and J usage is TRBJ1-2; D call uncertain. The germline CDR1 and CDR2 sequences are SGHNT and YENEEA. The ends were cut back, 3 bases at V and 3 bases at J, with 17 bases in the middle. The CDR3 contains 16 residues. CDR3 DNA: TGTGCCAGCAGCTTTTGGTCCATTTCACGGCACTATGGCTACACCTTC. This encodes CASSFWSISRHYGYTF.

J is TRBJ2-7 and V is TRBV5-1; 7 bases are shared with TRBD1. This CDR3 region has 14 residues. V was pared by 1 base and J by 7 bases, with 8 bases of the junction left unmatched. Germline CDR1 is SGHRS and CDR2 is YFSETQ. The CDR3 reads CASSLLTGMGEQYV. CDR3 bases: TGCGCCAGCAGCTTGCTGACAGGGATGGGGGAGCAGTACGTC.

This clone was detected many times. The chain carries TRBV11-3 and TRBJ1-1; D unclear. With 3 bases removed from V and 4 bases from J, the gap between germline ends came to 12 bases. Per germline, CDR1 SGHNT and CDR2 YENEEA. This CDR3 comprises 14 residues. The CDR3 loop reads CASSLAGRGTEAFF. CDR3 nucleotides: TGTGCCAGCAGCTTGGCGGGTCGGGGCACTGAAGCTTTCTTT.

This clone was counted only a few times. The V call is TRBV6-8, the J call TRBJ1-2; the match to TRBD1 covers 7 bases. J gave up 4 bases and V 7 bases, and 12 bases lay outside the gene matches. This CDR3 has 15 residues. The germline CDR1 and CDR2 sequences are MNHGY and SAAAGT. CDR3 sequence (DNA): TGTGCCAGCAACGACCGGGACAGACTTAGCTATGGCTACACCTTC. Translated, it gives CASNDRDRLSYGYTF.

The chain couples TRBV15 to TRBJ2-1; 10 bases match TRBD2. From germline, CDR1 is LNHNV and CDR2 YYDKDF (reference sequence). Trimming removed 0 bases from V and 7 bases from J; junction bases left unmatched: 9. The CDR3 runs 17 residues. Written as DNA, the CDR3 is TGTGCCACCAGCAGAGATCTCGGGCTAGCGGGGGAAAATGAGCAGTTCTTC. Protein product: CATSRDLGLAGENEQFF. The whole variable domain, remainder taken from reference TRBV15 and TRBJ2-1, is DAMVIQNPRYQVTQFGKPVTLSCSQTLNHNVMYWYQQKSSQAPKLLFHYYDKDFNNEADTPDNFQSRRPNTSFCFLDIRSPGLGDTAMYLCATSRDLGLAGENEQFFGPGTRLTVL.

V is TRBV10-3 and J is TRBJ1-2; a weak D match, TRBD1 (5 bases). Per germline, CDR1 ENHRY and CDR2 SYGVKD. The V gene lost 0 bases and the J gene lost 5 bases, with 10 bases spanning the gap. This CDR3 contains 14 residues. The CDR3 coding sequence is TGTGCCATCAGTGAGTCTGCAGGGTCTTATGGCTACACCTTC. Amino acid sequence: CAISESAGSYGYTF.

The chain combines TRBV19 with TRBJ2-3; possible D gene TRBD2, 6 bases. The CDR3 sequence is 16 residues long. Looked up from germline, CDR1 is LNHDA and CDR2 is SQIVND (reference sequence). Trimming stripped 5 bases from V and 6 bases from J, with 21 bases between. The CDR3 reads CASSPSGTHDLDTQYF. The CDR3 bases are TGTGCCAGTAGTCCCTCCGGGACTCACGACCTGGATACGCAGTATTTT.

This clone showed up many times. V gene TRBV7-6 combines with J gene TRBJ2-1; 7 bases are shared with TRBD2. Germline lookup yields CDR1 SGHVS and CDR2 FNYEAQ. This CDR3 is 15 amino acids long. Germline trimming cut 5 bases from V and 8 bases from J; bases unmatched to any gene: 12. In DNA, the CDR3 is TGTGCCAGCAGCGGGGGGGTGTGGGGAAACGATGAGCAGTTCTTC. Its translation: CASSGGVWGNDEQFF.

This clone was detected only a few times. The read gets to within 1 residue of the CDR3 end, and the germline J gene fills in the rest. V usage is TRBV10-3 and J usage is TRBJ1-5, with D tentatively TRBD1 (6 bases). V was shortened by 2 bases and J by 6 bases, with 17 bases between the two germline ends. The CDR3 is 16 amino acids. From germline, CDR1 is ENHRY and CDR2 SYGVKD. CDR3 sequence reads: CAISEMSGGAFQPQHF. Partial CDR3 DNA: TGTGCCATCAGTGAGATGTCCGGGGGCGCCTTTCAGCCCCAGCAT.

The chain is built from TRBV7-2 and TRBJ1-2, with D possibly matching TRBD1 (5 bases). Germline values: CDR1 SGHTA, CDR2 FQGNSA. The CDR3 contains 13 residues. V lost 1 base to trimming and J lost 6 bases, with 9 bases between them. The CDR3 DNA reads as TGTGCCAGCAGCTTAGTAGCAGGGAATGGCTACACCTTC. Translating it yields CASSLVAGNGYTF.

The chain couples TRBV11-3 to TRBJ2-3; 8 bases line up with TRBD2. V gave up 5 bases and J gave up 6 bases; unmatched junction bases: 19. The CDR3 has 18 amino acids. In germline, CDR1 is SGHNT, CDR2 YENEEA. CDR3 sequence: CASSARTPGLGLMDTQYF. The CDR3 region has the DNA TGTGCCAGCAGCGCACGCACTCCGGGACTAGGGCTTATGGATACGCAGTATTTT. Looking up the rest from reference TRBV11-3 and TRBJ2-3 gives the full variable domain: EAGVVQSPRYKIIEKKQPVAFWCNPISGHNTLYWYLQNLGQGPELLIRYENEEAVDDSQLPKDRFSAERLKGVDSTLKIQPAELGDSAVYLCASSARTPGLGLMDTQYFGPGTRLTVL.

The sample holds a few counts of this clone. This sequence joins TRBV5-4 and TRBJ1-2, with a possible D match to TRBD1 (6 bases). V gave up 2 bases and J gave up 8 bases, with 13 bases separating them. From germline, CDR1 is SGHNT and CDR2 YYREEE (reference sequence). The CDR3 has 13 amino acids. In nucleotides, the CDR3 is TGTGCCAGCAGCTTTTACAGGGATATCGGCTACACCTTC. Its protein product is CASSFYRDIGYTF. Together with reference TRBV5-4 and TRBJ1-2, the CDR3 gives the full variable domain: ETGVTQSPTHLIKTRGQQVTLRCSSQSGHNTVSWYQQALGQGPQFIFQYYREEENGRGNFPPRFSGLQFPNYSSELNVNALELDDSALYLCASSFYRDIGYTFGSGTRLTVV.

This clone is medium-sized (0.01 to 0.1%) by share. This chain connects TRBV18 to TRBJ2-7; D might be TRBD1 or TRBD2, each matching 5 bases. V lost 2 bases, J lost 6 bases, and 8 bases lay in between. Germline lookup yields CDR1 KGHSH and CDR2 LQKENI. This CDR3 comprises 12 residues. This chain's CDR3 is CASSPGGAEQYV. For the CDR3, the DNA is TGTGCCAGCTCACCAGGGGGAGCCGAGCAGTACGTC.

This clone has just a few counts. In nucleotides, the CDR3 is TGTGCCAGCAGCCTTGGGACAGGGGGTAATGGCTACACCTTC. Translated, it gives CASSLGTGGNGYTF. The V call is TRBV11-3, the J call TRBJ1-2; TRBD1 matches at 11 bases. J lost 6 bases, V lost 5 bases, and 5 bases had no gene match. This CDR3 has 14 residues. Germline CDR1 SGHNT, CDR2 YENEEA.

This clone appeared a few times. J is TRBJ2-3 and V is TRBV18; TRBD2 is a possible D gene (6 bases). V was pared by 3 bases and J by 6 bases, with 10 bases between. Germline V lookup: CDR1 KGHSH, CDR2 LQKENI. The CDR3 has 13 residues. This chain's CDR3 is CASSPGGLDTQYF. Here the CDR3 DNA reads TGTGCCAGCTCACCGGGGGGATTGGATACGCAGTATTTT.

The chain uses TRBV18 and TRBJ2-2; 7 nucleotides match TRBD1. CDR1 and CDR2 from the germline V gene are KGHSH and LQKENI. The CDR3 consists of 15 residues. The V gene end was trimmed by 5 bases and the J gene end by 0 bases; junction bases not matched to a gene: 3. CDR3 loop: CASSEQGANTGELFF. DNA for the CDR3: TGTGCCAGCTCAGAGCAGGGGGCGAACACCGGGGAGCTGTTTTTT.

This clone occurred a few times. The rearrangement joins TRBV7-2 to TRBJ2-3; no reliable D call. Germline V CDR1 and CDR2: SGHTA, FQGNSA. The CDR3 length is 13 residues. V was pared by 7 bases and J by 2 bases, with 10 bases between. CDR3 bases: TGTGCCAGCAACCCCGGATACACAGATACGCAGTATTTT. It yields the protein CASNPGYTDTQYF.

This clone turned up a few times. The V and J genes are TRBV6-8 and TRBJ2-5; tentatively, D is TRBD1 or TRBD2 (5 bases each). The CDR3 has 15 residues. V was shortened by 0 bases and J by 4 bases, with 12 bases between the two germline ends. The germline V gene encodes CDR1 MNHGY and CDR2 SAAAGT. The CDR3 spells CASSYSSGQGETQYF. Here the CDR3 DNA reads TGTGCCAGCAGTTACTCGTCGGGGCAGGGAGAGACCCAGTACTTC.

This clone was seen a handful of times. The rearrangement joins TRBV6-8 to TRBJ1-2; a possible D gene is TRBD1 (6 bases). The CDR3 runs to 13 residues. CDR1 MNHGY and CDR2 SAAAGT come from the germline V gene. Trimming pared 7 bases from V and 4 bases from J, leaving 13 bases between. CDR3 in DNA: TGTGCCAGCAACCAACAGGGAGGCTATGGCTACACCTTC. Encoded protein: CASNQQGGYGYTF.

Only a few counts were recorded for this clone. The chain is built from TRBV18 and TRBJ2-6, with TRBD2 matching over 7 bases. The length of the CDR3 is 17 residues. Trimming removed 3 bases from V and 0 bases from J; junction bases left unmatched: 5. The germline V gene has CDR1 KGHSH and CDR2 LQKENI. The chain's CDR3 is CASSPRSGNSGANVLTF. CDR3 DNA: TGTGCCAGCTCACCCCGGAGCGGGAACTCTGGGGCCAACGTCCTGACTTTC.

This clone was seen more than once but under ten times. V and J are TRBV11-3 and TRBJ2-1; the match to TRBD2 covers 14 bases. Germline V gene sequence: CDR1 SGHNT, CDR2 YENEEA. The CDR3 contains 16 residues. V lost 5 bases, J lost 4 bases, and 4 bases stayed unmatched. In DNA, the CDR3 is TGTGCCAGCAGCGCTCGACTAGCGGGGGGGTACAATGAGCAGTTCTTC. Its protein is CASSARLAGGYNEQFF.

This clone turned up a few times. The J gene is TRBJ2-1, the V gene TRBV9, with D unclear. The CDR3 consists of 13 residues. CDR1 and CDR2 from the germline V gene are SGDLS and YYNGEE. V was pared by 4 bases and J by 7 bases, with 12 bases between. The CDR3 DNA sequence: TGTGCCAGCAGCCTGTCAGCATGGAATGAGCAGTTCTTC. Its translation is CASSLSAWNEQFF.

This clone has a count of ten or more. This chain links TRBV6-8 with TRBJ2-1; possibly TRBD1 for D (6 bases). With 10 bases removed from V and 3 bases from J, the gap between germline ends came to 16 bases. Germline V CDR1 and CDR2: MNHGY, SAAAGT. This CDR3 has 14 residues. As DNA, the CDR3 is TGTGCCATCAGGGGCGAGGAACGCTACAATGAGCAGTTCTTC. Amino acid sequence: CAIRGEERYNEQFF.

This clone has a count of ten or more. J is TRBJ2-7 and V is TRBV11-3; 9 nucleotides match TRBD1. The germline gives CDR1 SGHNT, CDR2 YENEEA. V shed 1 base, J shed 3 bases, and the junction held 4 bases outside the gene matches. The length of the CDR3 is 15 residues. CDR3 protein: CASSLGSGQGYEQYF. The CDR3 DNA is TGTGCCAGCAGCTTAGGGTCGGGACAGGGCTACGAGCAGTACTTC.